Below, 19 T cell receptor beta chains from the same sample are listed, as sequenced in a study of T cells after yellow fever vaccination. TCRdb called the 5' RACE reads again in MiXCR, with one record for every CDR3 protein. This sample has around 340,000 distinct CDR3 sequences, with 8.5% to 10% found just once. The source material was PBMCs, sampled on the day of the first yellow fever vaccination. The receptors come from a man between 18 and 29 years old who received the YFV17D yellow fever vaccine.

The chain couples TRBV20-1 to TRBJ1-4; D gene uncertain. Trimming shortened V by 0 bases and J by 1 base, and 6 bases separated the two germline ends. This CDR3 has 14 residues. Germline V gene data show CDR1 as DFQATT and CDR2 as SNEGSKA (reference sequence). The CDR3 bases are TGCAGTGCTAGAGATCAACTAACTAATGAAAAACTGTTTTTT. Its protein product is CSARDQLTNEKLFF.

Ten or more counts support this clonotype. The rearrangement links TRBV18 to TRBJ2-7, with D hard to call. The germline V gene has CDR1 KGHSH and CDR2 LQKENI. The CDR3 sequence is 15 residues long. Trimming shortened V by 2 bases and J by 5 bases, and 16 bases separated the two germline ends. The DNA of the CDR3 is TGTGCCAGCTCACCATCATTATTGCGAGGTAACGAGCAGTACTTC. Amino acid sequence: CASSPSLLRGNEQYF.

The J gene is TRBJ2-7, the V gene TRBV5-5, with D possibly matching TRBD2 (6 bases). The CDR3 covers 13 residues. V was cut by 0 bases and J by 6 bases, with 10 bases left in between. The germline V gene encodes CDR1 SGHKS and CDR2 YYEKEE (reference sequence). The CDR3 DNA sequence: TGTGCCAGCAGCTTGGCCGCGGGGTCCGAGCAGTACGTC. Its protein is CASSLAAGSEQYV.

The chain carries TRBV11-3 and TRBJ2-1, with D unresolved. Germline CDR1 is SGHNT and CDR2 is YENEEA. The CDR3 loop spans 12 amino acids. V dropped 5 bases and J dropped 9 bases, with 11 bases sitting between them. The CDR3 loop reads CASSPNGFEQFF. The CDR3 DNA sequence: TGTGCCAGCAGCCCAAACGGGTTTGAGCAGTTCTTC.

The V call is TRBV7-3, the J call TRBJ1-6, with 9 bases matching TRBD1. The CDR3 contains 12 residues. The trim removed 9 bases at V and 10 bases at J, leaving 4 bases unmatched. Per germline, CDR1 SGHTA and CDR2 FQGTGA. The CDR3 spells CARGTGYSPLHF. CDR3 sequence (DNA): TGTGCCAGGGGGACAGGGTACTCACCCCTCCACTTT.

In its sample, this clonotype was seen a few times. This CDR3 reads CASSSGTGALTYEQYF. The CDR3 region has the DNA TGTGCCAGCAGTTCCGGGACAGGGGCCCTCACCTACGAGCAGTACTTC. V usage is TRBV28 and J usage is TRBJ2-7, with 10 nucleotides matching TRBD1. The V segment lost 4 bases and the J segment 2 bases; nucleotides outside the gene matches: 8. Germline assignment: CDR1 MDHEN and CDR2 SYDVKM. This CDR3 comprises 16 residues.

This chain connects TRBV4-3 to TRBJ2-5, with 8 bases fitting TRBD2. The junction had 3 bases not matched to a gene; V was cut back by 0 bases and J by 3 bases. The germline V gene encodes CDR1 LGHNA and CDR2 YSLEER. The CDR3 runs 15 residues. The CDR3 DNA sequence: TGCGCCAGCAGCCAAGAGATAGCGGGGAAAGAGACCCAGTACTTC. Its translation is CASSQEIAGKETQYF.

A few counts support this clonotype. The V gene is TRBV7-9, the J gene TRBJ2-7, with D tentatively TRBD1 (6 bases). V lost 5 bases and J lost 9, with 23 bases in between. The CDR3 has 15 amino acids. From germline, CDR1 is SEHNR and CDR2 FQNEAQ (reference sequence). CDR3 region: CASSEAGTPGGWQYF. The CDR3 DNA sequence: TGTGCCAGCAGCGAGGCCGGGACACCGGGCGGGTGGCAGTACTTC.

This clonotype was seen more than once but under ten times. This chain's CDR3 is CSAYREVEAFF. In DNA form, the CDR3 reads TGCAGTGCTTACAGGGAGGTGGAAGCTTTCTTT. This chain joins TRBV20-1 and TRBJ1-1; perhaps TRBD1 as D (6 bases). The CDR3 is 11 amino acids. CDR1 and CDR2 from the germline V gene are DFQATT and SNEGSKA (reference sequence). Trimming left V 5 bases short and J 8 bases short, with 12 bases between.

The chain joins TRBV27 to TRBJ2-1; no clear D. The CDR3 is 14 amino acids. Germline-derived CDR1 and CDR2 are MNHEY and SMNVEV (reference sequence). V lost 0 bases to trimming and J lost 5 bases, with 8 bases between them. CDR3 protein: CASSLSSSHNEQFF. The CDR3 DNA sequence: TGTGCCAGCAGTTTATCCTCTAGTCACAATGAGCAGTTCTTC.

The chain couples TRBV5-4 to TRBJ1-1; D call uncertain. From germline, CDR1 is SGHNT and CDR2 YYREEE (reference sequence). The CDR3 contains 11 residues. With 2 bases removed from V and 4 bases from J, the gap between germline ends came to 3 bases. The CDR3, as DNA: TGTGCCAGCAGCTTTCTCACTGAAGCTTTCTTT. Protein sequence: CASSFLTEAFF. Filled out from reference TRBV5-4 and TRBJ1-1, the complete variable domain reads ETGVTQSPTHLIKTRGQQVTLRCSSQSGHNTVSWYQQALGQGPQFIFQYYREEENGRGNFPPRFSGLQFPNYSSELNVNALELDDSALYLCASSFLTEAFFGQGTRLTVV.

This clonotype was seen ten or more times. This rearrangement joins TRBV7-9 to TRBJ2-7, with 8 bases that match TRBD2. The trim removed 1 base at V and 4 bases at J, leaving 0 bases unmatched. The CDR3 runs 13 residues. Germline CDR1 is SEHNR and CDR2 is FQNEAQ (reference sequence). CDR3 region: CASSLGGGYEQYV. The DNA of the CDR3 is TGTGCCAGCAGCTTAGGCGGGGGGTACGAGCAGTACGTC.

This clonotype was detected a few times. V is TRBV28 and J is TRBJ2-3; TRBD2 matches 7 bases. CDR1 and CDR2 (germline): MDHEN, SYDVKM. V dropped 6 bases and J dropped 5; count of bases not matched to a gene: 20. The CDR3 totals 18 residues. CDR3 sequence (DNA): TGTGCCAGCAGCCACACACCGGGCGGGGGATTCCCGAGAGATACGCAGTATTTT. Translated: CASSHTPGGGFPRDTQYF.

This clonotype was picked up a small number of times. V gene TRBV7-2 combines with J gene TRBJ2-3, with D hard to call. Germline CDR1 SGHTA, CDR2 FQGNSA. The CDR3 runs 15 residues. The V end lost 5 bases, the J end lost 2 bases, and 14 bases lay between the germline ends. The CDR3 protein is CASSRWALPTDTQYF. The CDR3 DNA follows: TGTGCCAGCAGCCGCTGGGCCCTACCCACAGATACGCAGTATTTT.

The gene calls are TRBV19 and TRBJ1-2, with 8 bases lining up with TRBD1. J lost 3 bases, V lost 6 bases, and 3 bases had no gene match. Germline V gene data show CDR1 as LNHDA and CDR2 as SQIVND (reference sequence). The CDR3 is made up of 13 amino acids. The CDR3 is CASSSDRDYGYTF. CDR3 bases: TGTGCCAGTAGCTCGGACAGGGACTATGGCTACACCTTC.

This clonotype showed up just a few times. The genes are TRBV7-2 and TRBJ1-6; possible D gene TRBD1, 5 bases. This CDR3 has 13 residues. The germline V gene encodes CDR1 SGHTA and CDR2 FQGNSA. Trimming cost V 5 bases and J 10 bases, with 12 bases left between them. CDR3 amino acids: CASSLRTNSPLHF. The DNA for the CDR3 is TGTGCCAGCAGCCTACGGACAAACTCACCCCTCCACTTT.

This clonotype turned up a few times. CDR3 region: CASSATSGRDHEQFF. CDR3 in DNA: TGTGCCAGCAGTGCTACTAGCGGGAGGGATCATGAGCAGTTCTTC. This chain joins TRBV2 and TRBJ2-1, with TRBD2 matching 13 bases. CDR1 SNHLY and CDR2 FYNNEI come from the germline V gene. J gave up 8 bases and V 4 bases, and 5 bases lay outside the gene matches. The CDR3 runs 15 residues. The full variable domain, completed using reference TRBV2 and TRBJ2-1, is EPEVTQTPSHQVTQMGQEVILRCVPISNHLYFYWYRQILGQKVEFLVSFYNNEISEKSEIFDDQFSVERPDGSNFTLKIRSTKLEDSAMYFCASSATSGRDHEQFFGPGTRLTVL.

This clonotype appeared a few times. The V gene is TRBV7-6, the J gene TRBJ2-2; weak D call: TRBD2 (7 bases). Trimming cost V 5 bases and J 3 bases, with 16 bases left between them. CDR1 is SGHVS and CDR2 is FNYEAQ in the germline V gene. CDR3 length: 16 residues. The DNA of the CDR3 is TGTGCCAGCAGCAAACAGGGAGGGGTTGACACCGGGGAGCTGTTTTTT. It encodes CASSKQGGVDTGELFF.

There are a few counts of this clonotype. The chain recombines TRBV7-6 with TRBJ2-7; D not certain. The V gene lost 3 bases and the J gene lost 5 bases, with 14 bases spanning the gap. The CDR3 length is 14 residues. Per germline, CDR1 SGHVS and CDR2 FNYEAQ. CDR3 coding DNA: TGTGCCAGCAGCTTTAAAGGAAACCCCGACGAGCAGTACTTC. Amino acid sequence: CASSFKGNPDEQYF.